This T cell receptor beta chain was retrieved from a study of OX40 agonist ivuxolimab in advanced cancers. Study conclusions and caveats: CD4+ and CD8+ T cells in blood underwent clonal expansion by week 6 at 0.1 to 3.0 mg/kg. On average, CD8+ T cells showed a greater number of expanded clones than CD4+.

Some clones are missing from TCRdb's copy, which holds only in-frame ones; the method was immunoSEQ multiplex PCR. The profile covers tens of thousands of clones, with about 86% appearing a single time and 2% to 2.5% taken by the ten largest. The CDR3 consists of 12 residues. Looked up from germline, CDR1 is PRHDT and CDR2 is FYEKMQ (reference sequence). The ends were cut back, 4 bases at V and 5 bases at J, with 7 bases in the middle. Notes on this clone: Its cognate antigen is unknown.

The chain carries TRBV13 and TRBJ2-3; no clear D. This specimen consisted of CD4+ or CD8+ T cells sorted from blood, obtained in a trial of the OX40 agonist ivuxolimab. This clonotype originated in an adult with an advanced solid tumor such as melanoma, head and neck, liver or kidney cancer. This chain's CDR3 is CASSSLIDTQYF. The CDR3 region has the DNA TGTGCCAGCAGCTCCCTTATAGATACGCAGTATTTT.